The 28 T cell receptor beta chains below all came from one sample that was sequenced in a study of OX40 agonist ivuxolimab in advanced cancers. Clones were read by immunoSEQ multiplex PCR, and TCRdb kept only the in-frame ones, dropping some. The repertoire holds tens of thousands of clones, with 84% as singletons. The sample in question was CD4+ or CD8+ T cells sorted from blood, obtained in a trial of the OX40 agonist ivuxolimab. These receptors were taken from an adult with an advanced solid tumor such as melanoma, head and neck, liver or kidney cancer.

Only one count was recorded for this clone. This chain uses TRBV6-5 with TRBJ1-2; 8 bases agree with TRBD1. CDR3 length equals 13 residues. CDR1 and CDR2 from the germline V gene are MNHEY and SVGAGI. The J segment lost 4 bases and the V segment lost 6 bases, leaving 4 bases of the junction unmatched. The CDR3: CASRTGDFYGYTF. The CDR3 DNA reads as TGTGCCAGCAGGACAGGGGACTTCTATGGCTACACCTTC.

The count of this clone is one. This chain links TRBV5-6 with TRBJ2-7; possibly TRBD1 for D (5 bases). V was trimmed by 0 bases and J by 3 bases, leaving 22 bases between them. Germline-derived CDR1 and CDR2 are SGHDT and YYEEEE. CDR3 length: 18 amino acids. The CDR3 DNA follows: TGTGCCAGCAGCTTGGCCAGGGTCTCCCGAGACCGAGTCTACGAGCAGTACTTC. Translation: CASSLARVSRDRVYEQYF.

V usage is TRBV11-3 and J usage is TRBJ1-2; no firm D call. Trimming removed 5 bases at V and 7 bases at J, with 14 bases between. From germline, CDR1 is SGHNT and CDR2 YENEEA. CDR3 size: 13 residues. CDR3 sequence (DNA): TGTGCCAGCAGCGTTCGATTTATGGGTGGCTACACCTTC. Translating it yields CASSVRFMGGYTF.

This clone was picked up a small number of times. CDR3 bases: TGTGCCAGCAGCTTATCCCCTCATAGCTCTGGGGCCAACGTCCTGACTTTC. It is translated as CASSLSPHSSGANVLTF. This chain links TRBV13 with TRBJ2-6; D is unresolved. The CDR3 covers 17 residues. The V end was cut by 2 bases, the J end by 0 bases, with 11 bases between. Per germline, CDR1 PRHDT and CDR2 FYEKMQ (reference sequence).

This clone occurred once. This chain uses TRBV7-2 with TRBJ1-1; perhaps TRBD1 as D (5 bases). Germline values: CDR1 SGHTA, CDR2 FQGNSA. V lost 1 base, J lost 3 bases, and 9 bases lay in between. The CDR3 loop spans 14 amino acids. CDR3 protein: CASSLVFRDTEAFF. In DNA, the CDR3 is TGTGCCAGCAGCTTAGTATTCAGGGACACTGAAGCTTTCTTT.

The V gene is TRBV7-9, the J gene TRBJ1-1, with unresolved D. Germline CDR1 is SEHNR and CDR2 is FQNEAQ (reference sequence). The CDR3 loop spans 13 amino acids. Trimming shortened V by 3 bases and J by 5 bases, and 10 bases separated the two germline ends. The CDR3, as DNA: TGTGCCAGCAGCTTTGAGGCTCGAACTGAAGCTTTCTTT. The encoded protein is CASSFEARTEAFF.

This clone was found once. CDR3 in DNA: TGTGCCAGCTCACCGCAAACAGGGGAAGCTTTCTTT. The encoded protein is CASSPQTGEAFF. The chain joins TRBV18 to TRBJ1-1, with D possibly being TRBD1 (6 bases). Germline V gene data show CDR1 as KGHSH and CDR2 as LQKENI. V was shortened by 3 bases and J by 8 bases, with 10 bases between the two germline ends. The CDR3 sequence is 12 residues long.

V and J are TRBV7-2 and TRBJ2-7; D may match TRBD1 or TRBD2 (5 bases each). Per the germline V gene, CDR1 is SGHTA and CDR2 is FQGNSA. The CDR3 totals 15 residues. V was pared by 3 bases and J by 1 base, with 13 bases between. The CDR3 loop reads CASSFLRGPSYEQYF. The CDR3 DNA reads TGTGCCAGCAGCTTCCTCCGGGGCCCGTCCTACGAGCAGTACTTC.

The chain combines TRBV9 with TRBJ1-1; D is unclear. The CDR3 has 13 amino acids. The V gene's germline CDR1 is SGDLS and CDR2 YYNGEE. V was trimmed by 1 base and J by 1 base, leaving 5 bases between them. The CDR3 bases are TGTGCCAGCAGCGTACAGAAGAACACTGAAGCTTTCTTT. It specifies CASSVQKNTEAFF.

The V gene is TRBV7-2, the J gene TRBJ1-1; D is unclear. Germline CDR1 is SGHTA and CDR2 is FQGNSA. The V end lost 0 bases, the J end lost 3 bases, and 8 bases lay between the germline ends. The CDR3 contains 14 residues. The DNA of the CDR3 is TGTGCCAGCAGCTTAGCACGACGGGACACTGAAGCTTTCTTT. Residues: CASSLARRDTEAFF. The whole variable domain, remainder taken from reference TRBV7-2 and TRBJ1-1, is GAGVSQSPSNKVTEKGKDVELRCDPISGHTALYWYRQSLGQGLEFLIYFQGNSAPDKSGLPSDRFSAERTGGSVSTLTIQRTQQEDSAVYLCASSLARRDTEAFFGQGTRLTVV.

V and J are TRBV11-3 and TRBJ2-2; 9 bases match TRBD1. The V gene's germline CDR1 is SGHNT and CDR2 YENEEA. The length of the CDR3 is 15 residues. After removal of 3 bases from V and 5 bases from J, the junction contained 4 bases not matched to a gene. The CDR3 region has the DNA TGTGCCAGCAGCTTGGGACAGGGCACAACCGGGGAGCTGTTTTTT. Translating it yields CASSLGQGTTGELFF.

This chain joins TRBV18 and TRBJ1-2, with D tentatively TRBD1 (5 bases). From germline, CDR1 is KGHSH and CDR2 LQKENI. The CDR3 contains 14 residues. Trimming stripped 3 bases from V and 6 bases from J, with 14 bases between. The CDR3 reads CASSPRSGLDGYTF. Here the CDR3 DNA reads TGTGCCAGCTCACCGCGCTCAGGGTTGGATGGCTACACCTTC. Looking up the rest from reference TRBV18 and TRBJ1-2 gives the full variable domain: NAGVMQNPRHLVRRRGQEARLRCSPMKGHSHVYWYRQLPEEGLKFMVYLQKENIIDESGMPKERFSAEFPKEGPSILRIQQVVRGDSAAYFCASSPRSGLDGYTFGSGTRLTVV.

J is TRBJ1-3 and V is TRBV7-9; the D gene is possibly TRBD1 (6 bases). The CDR3 length is 14 residues. Per germline, CDR1 SEHNR and CDR2 FQNEAQ (reference sequence). V shed 2 bases and J shed 3 bases, with 8 bases lying between them. CDR3 DNA: TGTGCCAGCAGCTTACCGACAGGTGGAAACACCATATATTTT. This encodes CASSLPTGGNTIYF.

This rearrangement joins TRBV11-2 to TRBJ2-1, with 9 bases identical to TRBD2. V lost 4 bases, J lost 5 bases, and 6 bases stayed unmatched. The CDR3 contains 15 residues. Germline V lookup: CDR1 SGHAT, CDR2 FQNNGV. The CDR3 here is CASSSLGGGDNEQFF. The DNA for the CDR3 is TGTGCCAGCAGCTCGCTAGGCGGGGGGGACAATGAGCAGTTCTTC.

The chain recombines TRBV6-5 with TRBJ1-1; possible D gene TRBD1, 5 bases. Looked up from germline, CDR1 is MNHEY and CDR2 is SVGAGI. The length of the CDR3 is 13 residues. The ends were cut back, 4 bases at V and 5 bases at J, with 11 bases in the middle. CDR3 in amino acids: CASSFGGGTEAFF. The CDR3 DNA reads TGTGCCAGCAGTTTTGGGGGTGGAACTGAAGCTTTCTTT.

The V call is TRBV10-3, the J call TRBJ1-4; no clear D gene. CDR1 is ENHRY, CDR2 SYGVKD, per germline. Trimming stripped 6 bases from V and 5 bases from J, with 10 bases between. This CDR3 is 13 amino acids long. CDR3 DNA sequence: TGTGCCATCAGATCAAACGGCAATGAAAAACTGTTTTTT. Amino acid sequence: CAIRSNGNEKLFF.

The chain carries TRBV4-1 and TRBJ2-2; no firm D call. With 1 base removed from V and 1 base from J, the gap between germline ends came to 4 bases. The CDR3 has 14 amino acids. The V gene's germline CDR1 is MGHRA and CDR2 YSYEKL. Here the CDR3 DNA reads TGCGCCAGCAGCCAAGGGGAGAACACCGGGGAGCTGTTTTTT. Residues: CASSQGENTGELFF.

The J gene is TRBJ1-4, the V gene TRBV15; D unclear. With 2 bases removed from V and 4 bases from J, the gap between germline ends came to 8 bases. This CDR3 region has 14 residues. Germline V gene data show CDR1 as LNHNV and CDR2 as YYDKDF (reference sequence). In nucleotides, the CDR3 is TGTGCCACCAGCAGACCCCCCCTTAATGAAAAACTGTTTTTT. It is translated as CATSRPPLNEKLFF.

The J gene is TRBJ1-2, the V gene TRBV7-2; 10 positions agree with TRBD1. V dropped 6 bases and J dropped 3; count of bases not matched to a gene: 4. The CDR3 is 14 residues long. From germline, CDR1 is SGHTA and CDR2 FQGNSA. Written as DNA, the CDR3 is TGTGCCAGCAGGACAGGGGGCGCGTACTATGGCTACACCTTC. Protein sequence: CASRTGGAYYGYTF. The full variable domain, completed using reference TRBV7-2 and TRBJ1-2, is GAGVSQSPSNKVTEKGKDVELRCDPISGHTALYWYRQSLGQGLEFLIYFQGNSAPDKSGLPSDRFSAERTGGSVSTLTIQRTQQEDSAVYLCASRTGGAYYGYTFGSGTRLTVV.

CDR3 in DNA: TGCGCCAGCAGCTCGGGACAGGGGGCAACCGGGGAGCTGTTTTTT. Translation gives CASSSGQGATGELFF. The rearrangement joins TRBV5-1 to TRBJ2-2, with TRBD1 identical over 12 bases. V lost 3 bases, J lost 5 bases, and 2 bases stayed unmatched. This CDR3 is built from 15 residues. In germline, CDR1 is SGHRS, CDR2 YFSETQ.

J is TRBJ2-2 and V is TRBV7-2; 9 bases fit TRBD1. This CDR3 is 17 amino acids long. Germline assignment: CDR1 SGHTA and CDR2 FQGNSA. V gave up 1 base and J gave up 5 bases; unmatched junction bases: 8. As DNA, the CDR3 is TGTGCCAGCAGCTTAGGTTGGACAGGGGTGGGAACCGGGGAGCTGTTTTTT. This encodes CASSLGWTGVGTGELFF. The whole variable domain, filled in from reference TRBV7-2 and TRBJ2-2, reads GAGVSQSPSNKVTEKGKDVELRCDPISGHTALYWYRQSLGQGLEFLIYFQGNSAPDKSGLPSDRFSAERTGGSVSTLTIQRTQQEDSAVYLCASSLGWTGVGTGELFFGEGSRLTVL.

This clone has only one observation. This chain links TRBV10-3 with TRBJ1-4; D unclear. Between the trimmed V and J ends, which lost 6 bases and 0 bases, there was a span of 8 bases. This CDR3 spans 14 amino acids. The germline gives CDR1 ENHRY, CDR2 SYGVKD. The CDR3 sequence: CAISPGTTNEKLFF. CDR3 sequence (DNA): TGTGCCATCAGCCCGGGCACAACTAATGAAAAACTGTTTTTT.

The rearrangement uses TRBV11-3 and TRBJ2-5; no definite D call. V shed 5 bases and J shed 7 bases, with 14 bases lying between them. CDR3 length: 13 amino acids. Germline V gene data show CDR1 as SGHNT and CDR2 as YENEEA. CDR3 in amino acids: CASSPVMGGTQYF. CDR3 sequence (DNA): TGTGCCAGCAGCCCCGTGATGGGCGGGACCCAGTACTTC.

This clone was counted only a few times. The rearrangement joins TRBV7-6 to TRBJ2-7; D uncertain. Germline V lookup: CDR1 SGHVS, CDR2 FNYEAQ. The CDR3 covers 13 residues. The V and J ends lost 5 bases and 6 bases respectively, with 14 bases between them. The CDR3 DNA sequence: TGTGCCAGCAGCCCCGTGGATAGGCCCGAGCAGTACTTC. Encoded protein: CASSPVDRPEQYF.

V is TRBV7-8 and J is TRBJ2-4; TRBD2 is a possible D gene (5 bases). The germline V gene encodes CDR1 SGHVS and CDR2 FQNEAQ. CDR3 size: 14 residues. V was trimmed by 2 bases and J by 13 bases, leaving 18 bases between them. In DNA form, the CDR3 reads TGTGCCAGCAGCTTATTATCCTCCGGGATTATACAGTACTTC. It translates to CASSLLSSGIIQYF. Combining the CDR3 with reference TRBV7-8 and TRBJ2-4 gives the whole variable domain GAGVSQSPRYKVAKRGQDVALRCDPISGHVSLFWYQQALGQGPEFLTYFQNEAQLDKSGLPSDRFFAERPEGSVSTLKIQRTQQEDSAVYLCASSLLSSGIIQYFGAGTRLSVL.

The J gene is TRBJ1-2, the V gene TRBV6-4; TRBD1 matches at 9 bases. Germline CDR1 MRHNA, CDR2 SNTAGT. J gave up 6 bases and V 5 bases, and 10 bases lay outside the gene matches. The CDR3 runs to 15 residues. The CDR3 is CASSLETGGADGYTF. As DNA, the CDR3 is TGTGCCAGCAGTTTAGAAACAGGGGGCGCGGATGGCTACACCTTC.

The chain has TRBV9 and TRBJ2-1; 9 bases are shared with TRBD1. Germline CDR1 reads SGDLS; CDR2 reads YYNGEE. V gave up 3 bases and J gave up 2 bases; unmatched junction bases: 3. The CDR3 is made up of 15 amino acids. The CDR3, as DNA: TGTGCCAGCAGCGAGGGGACAGGGACCTACAATGAGCAGTTCTTC. Protein product: CASSEGTGTYNEQFF.

The chain has TRBV7-2 and TRBJ2-5, with D perhaps being TRBD1 or TRBD2 (7 bases each). Per germline, CDR1 SGHTA and CDR2 FQGNSA. V was clipped by 4 bases and J by 6 bases, with 15 bases between them. This CDR3 is built from 14 residues. Here the CDR3 DNA reads TGTGCCAGCAGCTCCCCAGGGGGGGTAAAGACCCAGTACTTC. Translated: CASSSPGGVKTQYF.